This TCR beta chain was found in a study of blood T cell repertoires in COVID-19. The germline gives CDR1 SNHLY, CDR2 FYNNEI. Trimming at V came to 6 bases and at J to 6 bases, leaving 7 bases not matched to a gene. The CDR3 extends over 14 amino acids. Libraries were prepared by immunoSEQ multiplex PCR; TCRdb keeps only in-frame clonotypes and omits some of them. This sample has about 140,000 clones, with approximately 84% found just once. The sample was PBMCs or T cells enriched from blood (not recorded which). The chain has TRBV2 and TRBJ2-1, with 8 positions matching TRBD2. This clonotype was obtained from a man aged 45-65 years in a cohort exposed to, infected with or recovered from COVID-19 (not recorded which). Here the CDR3 reads CASSLLTSGNEQFF. The DNA of the CDR3 is TGTGCCAGCAGCCTCCTTACTAGCGGCAATGAGCAGTTCTTC. The complete variable domain, with remaining parts taken from reference TRBV2 and TRBJ2-1, reads EPEVTQTPSHQVTQMGQEVILRCVPISNHLYFYWYRQILGQKVEFLVSFYNNEISEKSEIFDDQFSVERPDGSNFTLKIRSTKLEDSAMYFCASSLLTSGNEQFFGPGTRLTVL.